The 17 T cell receptor beta chains listed next were all sequenced from one sample in a study of shared clonotypes between healthy human individuals (dated by TCRdb to 2020 to 2022). Library creation used the immunoSEQ multiplex PCR assay. In its TCRdb copy, this immuneACCESS table keeps in-frame sequences only and misses some clones. Where compared with another copy, unresolved V genes explain less than half of these, and the others have no known cause. For this sample there are fewer than 3 million clones; around 92% appear just once. The ten biggest clones cover 0.37% of the sample. The material sequenced was naive CD4+ T cells from PBMCs. Reading the label with the study, this specimen's cell subset or site is: CD45RA+ positively selected. These receptor sequences come from a man aged 18-30 years in good health. Some clones in this sample may be carry-over from other donors' samples.

V and J are TRBV6-5 and TRBJ2-1, with D perhaps being TRBD1 or TRBD2 (5 bases each). The CDR3 runs 16 residues. The germline gives CDR1 MNHEY, CDR2 SVGAGI. V lost 6 bases and J lost 4, with 19 bases in between. The CDR3 loop reads CASSYLARGTYNEQFF. CDR3 nucleotides: TGTGCCAGCAGCTACCTTGCTCGGGGCACTTACAATGAGCAGTTCTTC.

This clone was seen a single time. This may be a read error, as it is one base from a much larger clone. In the same sample, other DNA sequences code for this CDR3. The chain combines TRBV6-5 with TRBJ1-2; no reliable D call. With 5 bases removed from V and 2 bases from J, the gap between germline ends came to 3 bases. The CDR3 spans 11 residues. CDR1 is MNHEY, CDR2 SVGAGI, per germline. CDR3 bases: TGTGCCAGCAGTGTAAACTATGGCTACACCTTC. Amino acid sequence: CASSVNYGYTF.

The chain combines TRBV29-1 with TRBJ2-7, with a weak D call TRBD2 (6 bases). Germline CDR1 SQVTM, CDR2 ANQGSEA. V was clipped by 1 base and J by 3 bases, with 10 bases between them. The CDR3 is made up of 13 amino acids. The CDR3: CSVEAGAGYEQYF. In nucleotides, the CDR3 is TGCAGCGTTGAAGCGGGAGCGGGCTACGAGCAGTACTTC.

The chain has TRBV30 and TRBJ2-7; D uncertain. This CDR3 is built from 13 residues. Trimming shortened V by 5 bases and J by 0 bases, and 11 bases separated the two germline ends. Looked up from germline, CDR1 is GTSNPN and CDR2 is SVGIG (reference sequence). In DNA, the CDR3 is TGTGCCTGGTCCCGCAGAGCCTCCTACGAGCAGTACTTC. It translates to CAWSRRASYEQYF.

The gene calls are TRBV9 and TRBJ2-7; 12 positions agree with TRBD1. This CDR3 is built from 20 residues. Germline V CDR1 and CDR2: SGDLS, YYNGEE. The V segment lost 4 bases and the J segment 3 bases; nucleotides outside the gene matches: 20. This CDR3 reads CASSPRGWDRGRLTGYEQYF. The CDR3 region has the DNA TGTGCCAGCAGCCCCCGGGGGTGGGACAGGGGGCGACTTACTGGCTACGAGCAGTACTTC.

The chain joins TRBV11-2 to TRBJ2-3; TRBD2 is a possible D gene (6 bases). Germline assignment: CDR1 SGHAT and CDR2 FQNNGV. The V end was cut by 1 base, the J end by 0 bases, with 11 bases between. This CDR3 has 16 amino acids. CDR3 sequence reads: CASSLGTGTSTDTQYF. The CDR3 nucleotides read TGTGCCAGCAGCTTAGGGACGGGGACTAGCACAGATACGCAGTATTTT.

The rearrangement uses TRBV2 and TRBJ2-1; D tentatively fits TRBD1 or TRBD2 (5 bases each). The CDR3 loop spans 16 amino acids. Trimming pared 2 bases from V and 8 bases from J, leaving 19 bases between. Per germline, CDR1 SNHLY and CDR2 FYNNEI. The DNA of the CDR3 is TGTGCCAGCAGTGAAAGGGGACCGCGTGGGCACGATGAGCAGTTCTTC. It codes for CASSERGPRGHDEQFF.

The chain employs TRBV7-9 and TRBJ2-7; D is perhaps TRBD1 (6 bases). Looked up from germline, CDR1 is SEHNR and CDR2 is FQNEAQ (reference sequence). The ends were cut back, 4 bases at V and 0 bases at J, with 16 bases in the middle. The CDR3 extends over 16 amino acids. The CDR3 protein is CASSSFQGTSSYEQYF. The CDR3 DNA is TGTGCCAGCAGCTCCTTCCAGGGGACAAGCTCCTACGAGCAGTACTTC.

Remarks on this clone: The sample has other DNA sequences that encode this CDR3 too. The rearrangement links TRBV11-2 to TRBJ2-5; D unclear. Per the germline V gene, CDR1 is SGHAT and CDR2 is FQNNGV. Deletions cut 5 bases from V and 1 base from J, with 8 bases between. The CDR3 length is 13 residues. In DNA form, the CDR3 reads TGTGCCAGCAGCCCTGGGTCCCAAGAGACCCAGTACTTC. As protein: CASSPGSQETQYF. The entire variable domain, with the rest obtained from reference TRBV11-2 and TRBJ2-5, is as follows: EAGVAQSPRYKIIEKRQSVAFWCNPISGHATLYWYQQILGQGPKLLIQFQNNGVVDDSQLPKDRFSAERLKGVDSTLKIQPAKLEDSAVYLCASSPGSQETQYFGPGTRLLVL.

J is TRBJ1-1 and V is TRBV5-1; D unclear. The V end was cut by 3 bases, the J end by 0 bases, with 15 bases between. The CDR3 sequence is 16 residues long. Germline loops: CDR1 SGHRS, CDR2 YFSETQ. The CDR3 nucleotides read TGCGCCAGCAGCTCCATTTCCGGGTCGATGAACACTGAAGCTTTCTTT. Amino acids: CASSSISGSMNTEAFF. Combining the CDR3 with reference TRBV5-1 and TRBJ1-1 gives the whole variable domain KAGVTQTPRYLIKTRGQQVTLSCSPISGHRSVSWYQQTPGQGLQFLFEYFSETQRNKGNFPGRFSGRQFSNSRSEMNVSTLELGDSALYLCASSSISGSMNTEAFFGQGTRLTVV.

This clone was seen only a few times. The J gene is TRBJ1-1, the V gene TRBV20-1; unclear D gene. V gave up 7 bases and J gave up 8 bases, with 11 bases separating them. This CDR3 comprises 10 residues. Germline CDR1 DFQATT, CDR2 SNEGSKA (reference sequence). CDR3 nucleotides: TGCAGTGTTGGGTGGAAAGAAGCTTTCTTT. Translation gives CSVGWKEAFF.

This clone was observed a single time. The rearrangement uses TRBV6-1 and TRBJ1-1; no definite D call. The V gene's germline CDR1 is MNHNS and CDR2 SASEGT. V shed 3 bases and J shed 0 bases, with 17 bases lying between them. CDR3 length: 17 amino acids. Here the CDR3 reads CASSDLRVEIVNTEAFF. DNA for the CDR3: TGTGCCAGCAGTGACCTGAGGGTGGAGATAGTGAACACTGAAGCTTTCTTT.

The chain employs TRBV28 and TRBJ2-7; 9 nucleotides match TRBD1. The junction had 11 bases not matched to a gene; V was cut back by 2 bases and J by 3 bases. Looked up from germline, CDR1 is MDHEN and CDR2 is SYDVKM. The CDR3 runs 17 residues. The CDR3 nucleotides are TGTGCCAGCAGTTTAGGGAGTAGGGACAGGGCCCTCTACGAGCAGTACTTC. This sequence encodes CASSLGSRDRALYEQYF.

V is TRBV7-9 and J is TRBJ2-1; tentative D call: TRBD2 (6 bases). The CDR3 totals 17 residues. Between the trimmed V and J ends, which lost 5 bases and 0 bases, there was a span of 17 bases. The germline V gene has CDR1 SEHNR and CDR2 FQNEAQ (reference sequence). The DNA for the CDR3 is TGTGCCAGCAGCCTTTATTATGGGGGGAGCTCCTACAATGAGCAGTTCTTC. Its protein product is CASSLYYGGSSYNEQFF. Using reference TRBV7-9 and TRBJ2-1 for the parts outside the CDR3, the full variable domain is DTGVSQNPRHKITKRGQNVTFRCDPISEHNRLYWYRQTLGQGPEFLTYFQNEAQLEKSRLLSDRFSAERPKGSFSTLEIQRTEQGDSAMYLCASSLYYGGSSYNEQFFGPGTRLTVL.

The chain links TRBV7-6 to TRBJ2-5; the D call may be TRBD1 or TRBD2 (6 bases each). Germline V gives CDR1 SGHVS, CDR2 FNYEAQ. This CDR3 contains 15 residues. V lost 3 bases and J lost 5, with 16 bases in between. The CDR3 region is CASSFRGAGVETQYF. The CDR3 DNA reads as TGTGCCAGCAGCTTTAGGGGGGCAGGGGTGGAGACCCAGTACTTC.

The chain has TRBV6-6 and TRBJ2-7; D gene uncertain. V was shortened by 0 bases and J by 7 bases, with 13 bases between the two germline ends. The CDR3 loop spans 14 amino acids. CDR1 and CDR2 from the germline V gene are MNHNY and SVGAGI (reference sequence). DNA for the CDR3: TGTGCCAGCAGTTACTCGCTCCGTTCTCTGGAGCAGTACTTC. Translated: CASSYSLRSLEQYF.

The chain employs TRBV10-3 and TRBJ2-3; D is ambiguous. Germline V gene sequence: CDR1 ENHRY, CDR2 SYGVKD. The V end was cut by 2 bases, the J end by 6 bases, with 15 bases between. The CDR3 extends over 15 amino acids. The CDR3 loop is CAISEAASLRDTQYF. Written as DNA, the CDR3 is TGTGCCATCAGTGAGGCGGCTTCCCTGCGGGATACGCAGTATTTT.